These T cell receptor beta chains were read from a single sample in a study of blood T cell repertoires in COVID-19. Assay: immunoSEQ multiplex PCR; the TCRdb copy retains only in-frame clones and omits some. The data show approximately 210,000 clones, about 88% seen once. Source material: peripheral blood. These receptors were obtained from a woman aged 40 to 55 with acute or convalescent COVID-19. The CDR3 runs from the conserved cysteine through the conserved F or W.

V | CDR3
TRBV13 | CASSHLGEGNEKLFF
TRBV30 | CAWGLFNEKLFF
TRBV5-4 | CASSPGGRDTEAFF
TRBV27 | CASSFQGQGEAFF
TRBV10-3 | CAISGRGATEAFF
TRBV19 | CASRGDPTNEKLFF
TRBV27 | CASSGSRVSGSGELFF
TRBV6-4 | CASSDSETYNPSFYGYTF
TRBV6-5 | CASTGRGTGDSPLHF
TRBV7-8 | CASSLGYYWGGGYSGYTF
TRBV5-1 | CASSEGTADSLNTIYF
TRBV18 | CASSRQGNSPLHF
TRBV5-1 | CASSGKFEGENIQYF
TRBV7-9 | CASSTRGWDRDEKLFF
TRBV5-1 | CASSSTGQVLNEKLFF
TRBV5-6 | CASSSVGPASEKLFF
TRBV11-1 | CASSLNGVTEAFF
TRBV11-2 | CASSLGGGPPHEQFF
TRBV30 | CAWSVSGGSNQPQHF
TRBV21-1 | CASSKGPPRANTEAFF
TRBV18 | CASSYSRGPYNEQFF
TRBV5-5 | CASTPLGTSGGAEYF
TRBV5-4 | CASSLGGEETQYF
TRBV12-3/TRBV12-4 | CASSPRPNEKLFF
TRBV2 | CASRQRGGETQYF
TRBV3-1/TRBV3-2 | CASSQEGHGREPQHF
TRBV30 | CAWSVGTGGSYGYTF
TRBV7-3 | CASSLGGAWDNEQFF
TRBV10-3 | CAIRGTGSGANVLTF
TRBV5-8 | CASSLSIGQGSGYTF
TRBV18 | CASSLTGQVNTGELFF
TRBV10-3 | CAISEDSMIAEAFF
TRBV5-1 | CASSPGGVSGNTIYF
TRBV7-7 | CASSSGRQIQETQYF
TRBV7-9 | CASSKDRYNEKLFF
TRBV3-1/TRBV3-2 | CASSQEGQGGYGYTF
TRBV25-1 | CASSHRDGDQPQHF
TRBV19 | CASSTSRGTGELFF
TRBV7-9 | CASSWDKETQYF
TRBV4-2 | CASSQDLASGGHEQFF
TRBV11-2 | CASSRQEGNTIYF
TRBV23-1 | CASDGGGAYNEQFF
TRBV5-1 | CASSLVGGPEAFF
TRBV3-1/TRBV3-2 | CASSQMIGRDSALDTQYF
TRBV5-4 | CASSRLAGGGNTGELFF
TRBV30 | CAWSRVNGNQPQHF
TRBV19 | CASSSGQGANFYYGYTF
TRBV18 | CASSRSGGELFF
TRBV2 | CARDRGYVSGYTF
TRBV3-1/TRBV3-2 | CASSQDGGAHGSTEAFF
TRBV19 | CASSKQGNGYTF